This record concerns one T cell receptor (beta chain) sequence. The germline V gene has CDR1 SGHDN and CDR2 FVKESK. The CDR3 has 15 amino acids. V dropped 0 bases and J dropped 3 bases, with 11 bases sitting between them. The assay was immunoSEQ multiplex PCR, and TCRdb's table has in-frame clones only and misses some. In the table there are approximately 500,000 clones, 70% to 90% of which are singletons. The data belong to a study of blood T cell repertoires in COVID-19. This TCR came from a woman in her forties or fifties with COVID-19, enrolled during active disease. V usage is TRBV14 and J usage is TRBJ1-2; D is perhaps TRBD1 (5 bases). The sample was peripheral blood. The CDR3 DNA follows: TGTGCCAGCAGCCAAGAACGTCAACAGGACTATGGCTACACCTTC. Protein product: CASSQERQQDYGYTF.